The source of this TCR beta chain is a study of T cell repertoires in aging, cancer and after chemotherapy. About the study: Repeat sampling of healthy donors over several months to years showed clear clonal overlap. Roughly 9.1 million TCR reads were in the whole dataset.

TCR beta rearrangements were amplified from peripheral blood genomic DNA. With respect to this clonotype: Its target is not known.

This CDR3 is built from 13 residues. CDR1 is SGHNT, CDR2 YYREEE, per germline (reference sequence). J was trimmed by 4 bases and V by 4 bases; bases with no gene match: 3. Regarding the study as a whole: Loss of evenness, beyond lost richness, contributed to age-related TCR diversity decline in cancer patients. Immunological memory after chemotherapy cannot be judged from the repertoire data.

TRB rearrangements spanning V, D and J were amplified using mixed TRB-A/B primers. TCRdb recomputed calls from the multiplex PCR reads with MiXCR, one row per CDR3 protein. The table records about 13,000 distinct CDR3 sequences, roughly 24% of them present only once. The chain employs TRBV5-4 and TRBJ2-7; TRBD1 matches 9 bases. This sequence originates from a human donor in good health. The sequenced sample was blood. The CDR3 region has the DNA TGTGCCAGCAGCGGGGGACAGGGTTACGAGCAGTACTTC. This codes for CASSGGQGYEQYF. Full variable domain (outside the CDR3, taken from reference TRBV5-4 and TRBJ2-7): ETGVTQSPTHLIKTRGQQVTLRCSSQSGHNTVSWYQQALGQGPQFIFQYYREEENGRGNFPPRFSGLQFPNYSSELNVNALELDDSALYLCASSGGQGYEQYFGPGTRLTVT.